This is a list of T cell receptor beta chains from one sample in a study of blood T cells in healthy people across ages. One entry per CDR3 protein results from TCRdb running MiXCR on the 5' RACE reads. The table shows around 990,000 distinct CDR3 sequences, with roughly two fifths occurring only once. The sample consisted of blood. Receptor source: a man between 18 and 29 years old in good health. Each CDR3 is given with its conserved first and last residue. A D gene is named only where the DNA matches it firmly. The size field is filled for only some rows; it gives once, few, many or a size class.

TGCAGTGAACAGGGGGTCGGGAATGAGCAGTTCTTC	CSEQGVGNEQFF	TRBD1	TRBJ2-1	12	.	TRBV20-1
TGCGCCAGCAGCTTGGACCCTTACAGTCTTGCGAACACTGAAGCTTTCTTT	CASSLDPYSLANTEAFF	.	TRBJ1-1	17	.	TRBV5-1
TGTGCCAGCAGTCCCGGACTGTCAAATTCACCCCTCCACTTT	CASSPGLSNSPLHF	.	TRBJ1-6	14	many	TRBV12-3/TRBV12-4
TGTGCCAGTCGACTAGCGGCGAACAATGAGCAGTTCTTC	CASRLAANNEQFF	TRBD2	TRBJ2-1	13	few	TRBV3-1
TGTGCCAGCACCGACAGCTTGCTACTAGAGACCCAGTACTTC	CASTDSLLLETQYF	.	TRBJ2-5	14	.	TRBV5-6
TGTGCCAGCAGCTTAGTTAGTGGGGAGAGCACAGATACGCAGTATTTT	CASSLVSGESTDTQYF	.	TRBJ2-3	16	few	TRBV7-2
TGTGCTAGTGGTTTGGTTTTGGGGGGGGGTCGTCTGGATGAAAAACTGTTTTTT	CASGLVLGGGRLDEKLFF	.	TRBJ1-4	18	few	TRBV12-5
TGCAGTGCCCCACCGGGACAGGGAGGACATCAGCCCCAGCATTTT	CSAPPGQGGHQPQHF	TRBD1	TRBJ1-5	15	.	TRBV20-1
TGTGCCATCAGTGCACAGGGCCGAAACACCATATATTTT	CAISAQGRNTIYF	.	TRBJ1-3	13	.	TRBV10-3
TGTGCCAGCAGCCAAGTAATAGGGGCAACAGGGGTCATTATGAACACTGAAGCTTTCTTT	CASSQVIGATGVIMNTEAFF	TRBD1	TRBJ1-1	20	.	TRBV4-2
TGTGCCAGCAGTTTCCGTGGGGGCCGATCCGAGCAGTACTTC	CASSFRGGRSEQYF	.	TRBJ2-7	14	few	TRBV27
TGTGCCAGCAGCCAGGGTGACAGTGACTCCTACGAGCAGTACTTC	CASSQGDSDSYEQYF	.	TRBJ2-7	15	.	TRBV4-2
TGTGCCAGCAGTGATTCTGGGACCCAGTACTTC	CASSDSGTQYF	.	TRBJ2-5	11	.	TRBV2
TGCGCCAGCGGAAGCCACTATGGCTACACCTTC	CASGSHYGYTF	.	TRBJ1-2	11	.	TRBV4-3
TGCAGTGCTAGAGATGGAACGCCCACAGATACGCAGTATTTT	CSARDGTPTDTQYF	.	TRBJ2-3	14	.	TRBV20-1
TGTGCCAGCAGTTTGATGGGGGGAAGGGATACCGGGGAGCTGTTTTTT	CASSLMGGRDTGELFF	.	TRBJ2-2	16	.	TRBV27
TGTGCCAGCAGTTTATTCGACTCCTTAGCCAAAAACATTCAGTACTTC	CASSLFDSLAKNIQYF	.	TRBJ2-4	16	few	TRBV28
TGTGCTAGTGGTTTGGCATTAACTAGATCTTCCTACAATGAGCAGTACTTC	CASGLALTRSSYNEQYF	.	TRBJ2-7	17	.	TRBV12-5
TGCGCCAGCAGCCAATCATCAAGGAGGGCCTATGGCTACACCTTC	CASSQSSRRAYGYTF	.	TRBJ1-2	15	.	TRBV4-3
TGTGCCAGCAGCGAGAGGGGACCGAATGAGCAGTTCTTC	CASSERGPNEQFF	.	TRBJ2-1	13	few	TRBV21-1
TGCGCCAGCATTATAGGGACAGGGGCGAACACTGAAGCTTTCTTT	CASIIGTGANTEAFF	TRBD1	TRBJ1-1	15	.	TRBV10-2
TGCAGCGTTGAGGACCAGCTCGGGCAGTACTTC	CSVEDQLGQYF	.	TRBJ2-7	11	few	TRBV29-1
TGTGCCAGCAGCTTAGCCAGGGGGAGGACTGAAGCTTTCTTT	CASSLARGRTEAFF	TRBD1	TRBJ1-1	14	few	TRBV7-2
TGTGCCAGCAGCTTCGTTGGCAGGGGGCCGTCCCCTAGCAATCAGCCCCAGCATTTT	CASSFVGRGPSPSNQPQHF	TRBD1	TRBJ1-5	19	few	TRBV7-7
TGTGCCAGCAGCCCTACAGGGACTCTCTATAATTCACCCCTCCACTTT	CASSPTGTLYNSPLHF	.	TRBJ1-6	16	few	TRBV14
TGTGCCAGCAGTTCCGGACAGGGGATCTCCTACAATGAGCAGTTCTTC	CASSSGQGISYNEQFF	TRBD1	TRBJ2-1	16	few	TRBV6-2/TRBV6-3
TGCGCCAGCAGCCAGAGCCCGGCAGGGGGGGCGGACACCATATATTTT	CASSQSPAGGADTIYF	TRBD1	TRBJ1-3	16	.	TRBV4-3